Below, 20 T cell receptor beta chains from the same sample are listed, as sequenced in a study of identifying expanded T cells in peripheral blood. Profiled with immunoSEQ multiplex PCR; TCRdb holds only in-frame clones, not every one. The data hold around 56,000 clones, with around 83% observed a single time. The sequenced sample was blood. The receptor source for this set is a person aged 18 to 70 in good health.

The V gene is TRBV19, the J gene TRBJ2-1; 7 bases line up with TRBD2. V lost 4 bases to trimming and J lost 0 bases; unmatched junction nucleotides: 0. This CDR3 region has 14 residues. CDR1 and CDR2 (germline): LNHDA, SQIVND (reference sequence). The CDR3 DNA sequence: TGTGCCAGTAGTAGCGGGAGCTCCTACAATGAGCAGTTCTTC. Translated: CASSSGSSYNEQFF.

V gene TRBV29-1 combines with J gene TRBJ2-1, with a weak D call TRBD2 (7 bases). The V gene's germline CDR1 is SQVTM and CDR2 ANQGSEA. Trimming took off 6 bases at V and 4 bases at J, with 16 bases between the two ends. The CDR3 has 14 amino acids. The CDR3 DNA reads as TGCAGCGTAGTAAGGGGGGGGCCATACAATGAGCAGTTCTTC. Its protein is CSVVRGGPYNEQFF.

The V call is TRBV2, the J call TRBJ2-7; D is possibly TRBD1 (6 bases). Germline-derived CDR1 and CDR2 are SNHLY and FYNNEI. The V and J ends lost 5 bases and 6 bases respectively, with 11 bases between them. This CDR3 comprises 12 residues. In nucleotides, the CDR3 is TGTGCCAGCAGTCAACAGGGATTCGAGCAGTACGTC. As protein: CASSQQGFEQYV.

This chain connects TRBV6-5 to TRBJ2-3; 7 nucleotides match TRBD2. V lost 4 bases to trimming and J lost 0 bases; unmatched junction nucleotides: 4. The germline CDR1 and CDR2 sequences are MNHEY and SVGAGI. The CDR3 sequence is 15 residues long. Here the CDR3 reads CASSFSGMSTDTQYF. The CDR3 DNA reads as TGTGCCAGCAGTTTCAGCGGGATGAGCACAGATACGCAGTATTTT.

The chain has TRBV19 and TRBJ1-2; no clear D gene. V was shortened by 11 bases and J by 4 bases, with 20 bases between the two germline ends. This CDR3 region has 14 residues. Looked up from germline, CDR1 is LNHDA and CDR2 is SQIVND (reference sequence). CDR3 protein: CAGHSGPPTYGYTF. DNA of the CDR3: TGTGCCGGCCACTCGGGTCCACCGACCTATGGCTACACCTTC.

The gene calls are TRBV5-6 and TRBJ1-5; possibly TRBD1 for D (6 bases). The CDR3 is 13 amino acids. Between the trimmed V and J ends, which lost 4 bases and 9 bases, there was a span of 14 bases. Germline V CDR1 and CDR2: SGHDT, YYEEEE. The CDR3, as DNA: TGTGCCAGCAGCAAGGGCACAGGGTTGCCCCAGCATTTT. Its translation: CASSKGTGLPQHF.

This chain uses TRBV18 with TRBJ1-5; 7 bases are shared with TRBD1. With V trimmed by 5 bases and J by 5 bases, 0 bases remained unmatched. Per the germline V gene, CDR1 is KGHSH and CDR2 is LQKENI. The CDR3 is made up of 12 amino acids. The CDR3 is CASSTGDQPQHF. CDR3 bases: TGTGCCAGCTCAACAGGGGATCAGCCCCAGCATTTT. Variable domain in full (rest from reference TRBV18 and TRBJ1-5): NAGVMQNPRHLVRRRGQEARLRCSPMKGHSHVYWYRQLPEEGLKFMVYLQKENIIDESGMPKERFSAEFPKEGPSILRIQQVVRGDSAAYFCASSTGDQPQHFGDGTRLSIL.

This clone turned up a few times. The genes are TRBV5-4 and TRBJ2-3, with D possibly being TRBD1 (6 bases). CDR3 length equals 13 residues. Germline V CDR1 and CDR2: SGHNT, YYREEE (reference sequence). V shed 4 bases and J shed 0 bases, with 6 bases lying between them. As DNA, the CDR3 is TGTGCCAGCAGCCAGGGGAGCACAGATACGCAGTATTTT. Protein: CASSQGSTDTQYF.

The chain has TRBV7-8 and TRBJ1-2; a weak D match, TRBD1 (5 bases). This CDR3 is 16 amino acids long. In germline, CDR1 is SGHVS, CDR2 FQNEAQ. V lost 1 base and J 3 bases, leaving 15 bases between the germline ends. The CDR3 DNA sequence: TGTGCCAGCAGCTTAGGTCCGGTCGGGGGGGACTATGGCTACACCTTC. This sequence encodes CASSLGPVGGDYGYTF. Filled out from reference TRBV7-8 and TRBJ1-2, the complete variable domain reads GAGVSQSPRYKVAKRGQDVALRCDPISGHVSLFWYQQALGQGPEFLTYFQNEAQLDKSGLPSDRFFAERPEGSVSTLKIQRTQQEDSAVYLCASSLGPVGGDYGYTFGSGTRLTVV.

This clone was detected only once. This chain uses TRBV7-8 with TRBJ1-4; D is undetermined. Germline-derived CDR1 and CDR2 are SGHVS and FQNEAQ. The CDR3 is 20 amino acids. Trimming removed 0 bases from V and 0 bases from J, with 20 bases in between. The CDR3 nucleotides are TGTGCCAGCAGCTTAGCGGGTCGGGGTCAGAGGGTTTCAACTAATGAAAAACTGTTTTTT. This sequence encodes CASSLAGRGQRVSTNEKLFF.

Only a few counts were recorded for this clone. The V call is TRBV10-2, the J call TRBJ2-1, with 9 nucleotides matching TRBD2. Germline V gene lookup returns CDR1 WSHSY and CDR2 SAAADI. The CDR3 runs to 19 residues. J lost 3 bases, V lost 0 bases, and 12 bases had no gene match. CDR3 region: CASSESGLAGTLLYNEQFF. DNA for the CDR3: TGCGCCAGCAGTGAGTCCGGGCTAGCGGGGACTCTACTCTACAATGAGCAGTTCTTC.

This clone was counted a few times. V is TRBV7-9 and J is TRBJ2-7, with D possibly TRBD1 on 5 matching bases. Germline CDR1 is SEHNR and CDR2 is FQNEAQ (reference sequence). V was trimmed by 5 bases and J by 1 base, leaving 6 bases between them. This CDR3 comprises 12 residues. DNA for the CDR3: TGTGCCAGCAGCCACAGGTCCTACGAGCAGTACTTC. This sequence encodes CASSHRSYEQYF.

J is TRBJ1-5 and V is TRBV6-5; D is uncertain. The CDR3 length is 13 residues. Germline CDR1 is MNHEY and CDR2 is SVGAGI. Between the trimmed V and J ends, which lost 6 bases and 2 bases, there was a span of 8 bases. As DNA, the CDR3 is TGTGCCAGCAGCCGCTATGGCAATCAGCCCCAGCATTTT. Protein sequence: CASSRYGNQPQHF.

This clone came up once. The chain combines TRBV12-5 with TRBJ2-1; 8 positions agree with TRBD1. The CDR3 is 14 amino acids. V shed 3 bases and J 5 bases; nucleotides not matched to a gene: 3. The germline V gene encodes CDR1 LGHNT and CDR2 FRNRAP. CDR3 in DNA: TGTGCTAGTGGTTTTGGACAGGGCCACAATGAGCAGTTCTTC. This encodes CASGFGQGHNEQFF.

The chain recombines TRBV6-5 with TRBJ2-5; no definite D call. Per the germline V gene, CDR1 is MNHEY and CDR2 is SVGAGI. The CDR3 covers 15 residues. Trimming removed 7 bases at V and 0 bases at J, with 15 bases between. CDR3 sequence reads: CASTTDNLHQETQYF. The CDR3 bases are TGTGCCAGCACCACAGACAACCTGCACCAAGAGACCCAGTACTTC.

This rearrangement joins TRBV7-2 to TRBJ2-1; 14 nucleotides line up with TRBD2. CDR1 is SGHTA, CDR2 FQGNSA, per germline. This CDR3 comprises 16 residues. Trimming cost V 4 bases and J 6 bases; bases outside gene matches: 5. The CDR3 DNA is TGTGCCAGCAGCTCGGGACTAGCGGGAGTTGGCAATGAGCAGTTCTTC. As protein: CASSSGLAGVGNEQFF.

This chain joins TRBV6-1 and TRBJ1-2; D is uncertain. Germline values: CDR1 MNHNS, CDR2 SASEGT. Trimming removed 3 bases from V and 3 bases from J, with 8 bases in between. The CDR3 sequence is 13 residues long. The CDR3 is CASSDSGYYGYTF. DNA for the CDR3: TGTGCCAGCAGTGACTCCGGATACTATGGCTACACCTTC.

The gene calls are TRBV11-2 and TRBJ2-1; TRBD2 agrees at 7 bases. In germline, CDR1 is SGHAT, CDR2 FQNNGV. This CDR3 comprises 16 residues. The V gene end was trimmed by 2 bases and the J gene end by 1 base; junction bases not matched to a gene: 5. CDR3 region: CASSLLASGSYNEQFF. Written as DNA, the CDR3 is TGTGCCAGCAGCTTATTAGCTAGCGGATCCTACAATGAGCAGTTCTTC.

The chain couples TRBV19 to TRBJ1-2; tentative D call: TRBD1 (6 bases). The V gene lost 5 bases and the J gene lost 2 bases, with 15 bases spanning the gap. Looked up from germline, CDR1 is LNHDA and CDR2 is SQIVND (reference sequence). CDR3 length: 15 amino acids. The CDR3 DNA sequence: TGTGCCAGTAGTCTTAGCGGGGGCGCCAACTATGGCTACACCTTC. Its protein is CASSLSGGANYGYTF.

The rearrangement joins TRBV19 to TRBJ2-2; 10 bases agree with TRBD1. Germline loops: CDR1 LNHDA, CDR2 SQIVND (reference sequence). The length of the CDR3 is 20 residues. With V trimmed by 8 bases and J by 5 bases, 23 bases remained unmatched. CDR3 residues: CASSIIPGQGFAGRTGELFF. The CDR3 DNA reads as TGTGCCAGTTCAATAATCCCGGGACAGGGGTTCGCGGGGCGGACCGGGGAGCTGTTTTTT.